This T cell receptor (beta chain) was observed in a study of blood T cell repertoires in COVID-19. About the study: Collection of acute and convalescent COVID-19 samples took place in the United States, Italy and Spain.

Trimming left V 2 bases short and J 0 bases short, with 6 bases between. The germline V gene has CDR1 MNHEY and CDR2 SVGAGI. The CDR3 has 14 residues. Original methodology: Amplification from reference gene primers served as the basis for estimated nucleated cell counts. The table came from immunoSEQ multiplex PCR; TCRdb's copy has only in-frame clones and leaves some out. The V and J calls and clone size were taken over from that table, and D and trimming were inferred from the DNA. In the table there are tens of thousands of clones, about 86% of which are singletons. The chain links TRBV6-5 to TRBJ2-3; possibly TRBD1 for D (6 bases). The source is a human donor with acute or convalescent COVID-19. The donor label of this sample is uncertain. Specimen: peripheral blood. The CDR3 here is CASSYDRSTDTQYF. Written as DNA, the CDR3 is TGTGCCAGCAGTTACGACAGGAGCACAGATACGCAGTATTTT.